The text below deals with one T cell receptor beta chain. This clonotype was recorded a few times. Which antigen it targets is not known. It has no much larger one-base neighbor in the sample; base qualities were not kept. This record belongs to a study of T cells in Graves' hyperthyroidism and ophthalmopathy (dated by TCRdb to between 2018 and 2020). Turning to the overall study: Peripheral blood was collected at initial diagnosis, before any treatment. A discovery cohort of about 100 patients, approximately 45 with Graves' ophthalmopathy and 57 with stable Graves' hyperthyroidism, was used to find distinguishing TCR V-J signatures. Prospective prediction of ophthalmopathy was tested in an independent validation cohort of some 20 hyperthyroidism patients and 17 patients who later progressed to ophthalmopathy. The approximately 100 discovery patients were divided at random into training and test sets in a 7:3 ratio. Thyroid tissue and blood T-cell repertoires from six Graves' hyperthyroidism patients were also compared in the study. After blood sampling, hyperthyroidism patients were treated with methimazole at a starting dose of 30 mg daily, and ophthalmopathy patients were treated with high-dose intravenous methylprednisolone. According to the paper, TCR Vbeta CDR3 sequencing was carried out on around 140 peripheral blood samples, which came from under 50 ophthalmopathy, around 75 hyperthyroidism and approximately 17 progressor patients. What the authors observed across the whole study: Sample size was not statistically predetermined, and investigators were not blinded to group allocation. Most expanded thyroid clonotypes (frequency above 0.001) were also detected in blood, a finding suggesting that blood repertoires may reflect thyroid immune responses. In validation, progression to ophthalmopathy was predicted by the model with nearly 71% sensitivity and 72.22% specificity, a median of around 6.5 months before onset. A model built on a 13 V-J signature distinguished ophthalmopathy from stable hyperthyroidism, reaching about 89% sensitivity and around 81% specificity in cross-validation and 80%/75% in testing.

CDR3 length: 16 amino acids, cysteine to phenylalanine. The CDR3 DNA has 48 bases and is translated from base 1. Trimming removed 1 base from V and 4 bases from J, leaving 14 bases between the germline ends. The germline V gene encodes CDR1 MNHEY and CDR2 SVGAGI. Ophthalmopathy patients had moderately to severely active disease, with a Clinical Activity Score of 3 or more, a NOSPECS grade of 4 or more, and a disease duration of less than 3 months. The study excluded patients with uncontrolled infections, other autoimmune diseases, pregnancy or lactation. Clinical symptoms, serum thyroxine and TRAb, thyroid ultrasound, and orbital computed tomography formed the basis for the diagnoses. PBMCs were separated from roughly 9.3 ml of fresh peripheral blood using Ficoll-Paque density gradient centrifugation. Total RNA was extracted with Trizol reagent, and quality was checked on an Agilent 2100 Bioanalyzer.

Amplification of TCR beta CDR3 regions was carried out from RNA transcripts. A first-round RT-PCR of the TCR CDR3 used the HTBI primer set with the Qiagen OneStep RT-PCR kit. Libraries were constructed in a second round of multiplex PCR, after which size selection and purification were performed. Sequencing of the libraries was done on an Illumina HiSeq2000 using paired-end 100 bp reads. Regarding the original processing steps: SOAPnuke was used to process the raw data, throwing out any read that contained adapters or uncalled bases, had a mean Phred below 15, or lacked an exact constant-primer or identifier match. COPE v1.2.5 was used to merge high-quality paired reads, and clonotypes were defined as unique nucleotide sequences. MiTCR v1.1 was used to align the clonotypes against IMGT TRBV, TRBD and TRBJ reference segments. Analysis was restricted to V-J combinations with a frequency above 0.0001, which covered about 99% of repertoires. The TCS score was defined as the ratio of F50 (clonal expansion) to E x V (chaos), calculated using BLOSUM62-based TCRdist between CDR3 peptides within each V-J. Welch's t-statistics and random forest reduced 514 V-J features to 10 to 15, which were used in a naive Bayes classifier (R e1071). In-frame beta chains were kept once TCRdb had trimmed the public reads at Q25 with fastp and called clones with MiXCR. Under each unique CDR3 protein, matching rows form one entry showing the most common genes and DNA. The V and J calls shown here were made by TCRdb, not taken from the authors' results. Counted in this sample were 600,000 or so distinct CDR3 sequences; 12% to 15% of them appeared once. Less than 9% of the sample rests with the top ten.

This receptor was obtained from a woman aged 18-30 years with Graves' ophthalmopathy. This receptor chain uses TRBV6-5 and TRBJ1-3; perhaps TRBD1 is the D gene, with 5 bases matching. Sample: blood. The CDR3 protein is CASSYWDVTTGNTIYF. The sequenced DNA is TGTGCCAGCAGTTACTGGGACGTAACAACAGGAAACACCATATATTTT.